The 30 T cell receptor beta chains given below trace back to one sample, sequenced in a study of blood T cell repertoires in COVID-19. Some clones are missing from TCRdb's copy, which holds only in-frame ones; the method was immunoSEQ multiplex PCR. The sample has about 54,000 clones, 70% to 90% seen once; the top ten hold under 5%. Source material: peripheral blood. These receptors came from a man aged 40-55 years with active COVID-19.

The chain links TRBV11-2 to TRBJ1-2; D remains ambiguous. With 1 base removed from V and 6 bases from J, the gap between germline ends came to 15 bases. Germline lookup yields CDR1 SGHAT and CDR2 FQNNGV. The CDR3 totals 15 residues. The CDR3 protein is CASSLVGPPGNGYTF. The CDR3 DNA follows: TGTGCCAGCAGCTTAGTCGGGCCGCCGGGGAATGGCTACACCTTC.

The genes are TRBV4-1 and TRBJ1-1; D unclear. Germline V gene sequence: CDR1 MGHRA, CDR2 YSYEKL. Trimming took 4 bases from V and 6 from J, leaving 9 bases between them. The CDR3 is made up of 12 amino acids. CDR3 DNA: TGCGCCAGCAGCCTCTTGTCCCCTGAAGCTTTCTTT. As protein: CASSLLSPEAFF.

This clone was counted a single time. V usage is TRBV5-1 and J usage is TRBJ2-7; TRBD2 aligns across 15 bases. With 4 bases clipped from V and 7 bases from J, the junction kept 3 bases outside the gene matches. The CDR3 length is 14 residues. CDR1 and CDR2 (germline): SGHRS, YFSETQ. The CDR3 reads CASSPGLAGGEQYF. CDR3 nucleotides: TGCGCCAGCAGCCCCGGACTAGCGGGGGGGGAGCAGTACTTC.

The chain combines TRBV9 with TRBJ2-1, with 12 positions matching TRBD1. The V and J ends lost 0 bases and 9 bases, in that order; junction bases with no gene match: 4. The CDR3 is 15 amino acids. Germline CDR1 is SGDLS and CDR2 is YYNGEE. Here the CDR3 DNA reads TGTGCCAGCAGCGTAGTGGGACAGGGGGCCGTTGAGCAGTTCTTC. Amino acids: CASSVVGQGAVEQFF.

This sequence joins TRBV6-6 and TRBJ1-3; maybe TRBD1 (6 bases). CDR3 length: 14 amino acids. V gave up 2 bases and J gave up 4 bases, with 9 bases separating them. Germline CDR1 reads MNHNY; CDR2 reads SVGAGI (reference sequence). The CDR3 spells CASSYGQGGNTIYF. CDR3 coding DNA: TGTGCCAGCAGTTACGGCCAGGGGGGAAACACCATATATTTT.

This clone was detected many times. The chain links TRBV28 to TRBJ1-2, with D possibly being TRBD1 (5 bases). The germline V gene encodes CDR1 MDHEN and CDR2 SYDVKM. V lost 3 bases to trimming and J lost 2 bases, with 13 bases between them. This CDR3 contains 15 residues. The CDR3, as DNA: TGTGCCAGCAGTTTTTTATCGGACATCAACTATGGCTACACCTTC. Translated: CASSFLSDINYGYTF.

The chain combines TRBV19 with TRBJ2-7, with D maybe TRBD2 (5 bases). Per germline, CDR1 LNHDA and CDR2 SQIVND (reference sequence). Trimming cost V 7 bases and J 7 bases, with 14 bases left between them. This CDR3 comprises 12 residues. The CDR3 protein is CASTASNDEQYF. The CDR3, as DNA: TGTGCCAGTACGGCTAGCAACGATGAGCAGTACTTC.

The chain carries TRBV6-6 and TRBJ2-1, with 11 nucleotides matching TRBD2. V dropped 5 bases and J dropped 8; count of bases not matched to a gene: 17. The germline V gene encodes CDR1 MNHNY and CDR2 SVGAGI (reference sequence). The CDR3 consists of 18 residues. The CDR3 sequence: CASSHGTSGRVSIDEQFF. The CDR3 DNA sequence: TGTGCCAGCAGTCACGGTACTAGCGGGAGAGTATCTATCGATGAGCAGTTCTTC.

The rearrangement joins TRBV6-1 to TRBJ1-3; possible D gene TRBD1, 5 bases. This CDR3 spans 13 amino acids. V lost 2 bases and J 3 bases, leaving 5 bases between the germline ends. Germline-derived CDR1 and CDR2 are MNHNS and SASEGT. Written as DNA, the CDR3 is TGTGCCAGCAGTGAACAGGGTGGAAACACCATATATTTT. Translating it yields CASSEQGGNTIYF.

The sample holds one count of this clone. This sequence joins TRBV30 and TRBJ2-2; 7 bases fit TRBD2. The germline V gene has CDR1 GTSNPN and CDR2 SVGIG (reference sequence). The CDR3 runs to 15 residues. J gave up 3 bases and V 0 bases, and 4 bases lay outside the gene matches. The CDR3 loop reads CAWSVKAGHTGELFF. As DNA, the CDR3 is TGTGCCTGGAGTGTAAAAGCGGGGCACACCGGGGAGCTGTTTTTT.

CDR3 protein: CASSLVGTGTDEQYF. The CDR3 bases are TGTGCCAGCAGCTTAGTTGGGACAGGGACGGACGAGCAGTACTTC. The chain combines TRBV7-2 with TRBJ2-7, with 9 bases fitting TRBD1. The germline V gene has CDR1 SGHTA and CDR2 FQGNSA. V shed 1 base, J shed 5 bases, and the junction held 6 bases outside the gene matches. CDR3 length: 15 residues.

The chain is built from TRBV30 and TRBJ2-3, with TRBD2 identical over 15 bases. Germline values: CDR1 GTSNPN, CDR2 SVGIG (reference sequence). This CDR3 has 14 residues. V lost 5 bases to trimming and J lost 4 bases; unmatched junction nucleotides: 1. As DNA, the CDR3 is TGTGCCTGGGGACTAGCGGGAGGGGCAGATACGCAGTATTTT. Its protein is CAWGLAGGADTQYF.

This clone has more than one count but fewer than ten. The V gene is TRBV6-1, the J gene TRBJ1-6, with 11 bases fitting TRBD1. CDR3 length: 20 residues. V was clipped by 0 bases and J by 10 bases; unmatched bases: 17. Germline V gene lookup returns CDR1 MNHNS and CDR2 SASEGT. CDR3 residues: CASSEAVGTGGMRWSSPLHF. For the CDR3, the DNA is TGTGCCAGCAGTGAAGCTGTCGGGACAGGGGGAATGAGATGGAGCTCACCCCTCCACTTT.

This clone appeared once. The gene calls are TRBV24-1 and TRBJ2-3, with D maybe TRBD2 (6 bases). The CDR3 is 13 residues long. With 8 bases removed from V and 4 bases from J, the gap between germline ends came to 12 bases. Germline V gene sequence: CDR1 KGHDR, CDR2 SFDVKD. The CDR3 region has the DNA TGTGCCACCACGGGAGTATACCCAGATACGCAGTATTTT. As protein: CATTGVYPDTQYF.

This clone was counted a single time. The chain joins TRBV6-5 to TRBJ1-4; 9 bases map to TRBD1. J gave up 11 bases and V 5 bases, and 9 bases lay outside the gene matches. Germline V gene lookup returns CDR1 MNHEY and CDR2 SVGAGI. The CDR3 totals 14 residues. CDR3 loop: CASSQGQGIGKLFF. As DNA, the CDR3 is TGTGCCAGCAGTCAGGGACAGGGTATAGGGAAACTGTTTTTT.

The V gene is TRBV28, the J gene TRBJ1-2; 8 nucleotides agree with TRBD1. Germline CDR1 reads MDHEN; CDR2 reads SYDVKM. The CDR3 contains 16 residues. Trimming took 4 bases from V and 1 from J; bases not matched to a gene: 8. The DNA of the CDR3 is TGTGCCAGCAGTTACCCAGGGGGCTCTATTAACTATGGCTACACCTTC. This codes for CASSYPGGSINYGYTF.

The gene calls are TRBV12-3 or TRBV12-4 and TRBJ2-5, with a weak D call TRBD1 (5 bases). V was clipped by 5 bases and J by 4 bases, with 11 bases between them. CDR3 size: 13 residues. The CDR3 region has the DNA TGTGCCAGCAGTAACAGGAACGGAGAGACCCAGTACTTC. Residues: CASSNRNGETQYF.

The chain employs TRBV7-2 and TRBJ2-7; TRBD2 matches at 7 bases. Germline lookup yields CDR1 SGHTA and CDR2 FQGNSA. This CDR3 has 15 amino acids. J was trimmed by 4 bases and V by 2 bases; bases with no gene match: 8. CDR3 sequence (DNA): TGTGCCAGCAGCTTATGGGGGGGAGCGGGGTACGAGCAGTACTTC. Its translation: CASSLWGGAGYEQYF.

V gene TRBV28 combines with J gene TRBJ1-3, with 8 nucleotides matching TRBD1. The CDR3 contains 15 residues. Germline CDR1 is MDHEN and CDR2 is SYDVKM. V trimming: 6 bases; J trimming: 4 bases; junction bases outside the gene matches: 8. CDR3: CASSLQGVAGNTIYF. In nucleotides, the CDR3 is TGTGCCAGCAGCTTACAGGGGGTTGCCGGAAACACCATATATTTT.

The chain has TRBV7-8 and TRBJ1-3; D is uncertain. Trimming cost V 2 bases and J 4 bases, with 9 bases left between them. The CDR3 extends over 14 amino acids. Looked up from germline, CDR1 is SGHVS and CDR2 is FQNEAQ. The CDR3 DNA reads as TGTGCCAGCAGCTTATTTGGCTCCGGAAACACCATATATTTT. As protein: CASSLFGSGNTIYF.

The chain joins TRBV7-2 to TRBJ2-1, with TRBD2 matching 10 bases. Germline V gives CDR1 SGHTA, CDR2 FQGNSA. V shed 1 base and J 4 bases; nucleotides not matched to a gene: 1. CDR3 length: 15 amino acids. CDR3 protein: CASSLELAGYNEQFF. For the CDR3, the DNA is TGTGCCAGCAGCTTAGAACTAGCGGGATACAATGAGCAGTTCTTC.

The V gene is TRBV9, the J gene TRBJ2-2; D possibly corresponds to TRBD2 (5 bases). CDR1 is SGDLS and CDR2 is YYNGEE in the germline V gene. The ends were cut back, 0 bases at V and 5 bases at J, with 14 bases in the middle. This CDR3 comprises 16 residues. Here the CDR3 DNA reads TGTGCCAGCAGCGTAGTCGAGGGAGCGCGTACCGGGGAGCTGTTTTTT. Its protein product is CASSVVEGARTGELFF.

This sequence joins TRBV14 and TRBJ2-1; possibly TRBD2 for D (5 bases). V was trimmed by 4 bases and J by 5 bases, leaving 15 bases between them. The germline V gene has CDR1 SGHDN and CDR2 FVKESK. The CDR3 runs to 15 residues. The CDR3 region has the DNA TGTGCCAGCAGCCCTCTTAGCGCTATTCACAATGAGCAGTTCTTC. Translating it yields CASSPLSAIHNEQFF.

The chain carries TRBV3-1 (or the pseudogene TRBV3-2) and TRBJ2-1; D may be TRBD1 (7 bases). The V end was cut by 2 bases, the J end by 10 bases, with 18 bases between. Germline assignment: CDR1 LGHDT and CDR2 YNNKEL (reference sequence). The CDR3 totals 15 residues. The CDR3, as DNA: TGTGCCAGCAGCCAATCAGGGGGGCTGGGTAGGGAGCAGTTCTTC. Protein sequence: CASSQSGGLGREQFF.

This clone was picked up a small number of times. This sequence joins TRBV15 and TRBJ2-2; the match to TRBD2 covers 7 bases. Trimming took 1 base from V and 4 from J; bases not matched to a gene: 9. CDR1 LNHNV and CDR2 YYDKDF come from the germline V gene (reference sequence). The CDR3 extends over 17 amino acids. CDR3 DNA sequence: TGTGCCACCAGCAGAGCTCCTAGCGGTCGATTCACCGGGGAGCTGTTTTTT. Its translation is CATSRAPSGRFTGELFF. Based on the CDR3 plus reference TRBV15 and TRBJ2-2, the full variable domain is DAMVIQNPRYQVTQFGKPVTLSCSQTLNHNVMYWYQQKSSQAPKLLFHYYDKDFNNEADTPDNFQSRRPNTSFCFLDIRSPGLGDTAMYLCATSRAPSGRFTGELFFGEGSRLTVL.

V usage is TRBV5-1 and J usage is TRBJ1-1; TRBD1 is a possible D gene (5 bases). This CDR3 comprises 12 residues. Trimming cost V 4 bases and J 8 bases, with 12 bases left between them. Germline CDR1 SGHRS, CDR2 YFSETQ. CDR3: CASSLGVEEAFF. The DNA of the CDR3 is TGCGCCAGCAGCCTGGGGGTGGAGGAAGCTTTCTTT.

The J gene is TRBJ2-1, the V gene TRBV28; 7 positions match TRBD2. Per the germline V gene, CDR1 is MDHEN and CDR2 is SYDVKM. The length of the CDR3 is 18 residues. V shed 3 bases, J shed 5 bases, and the junction held 16 bases outside the gene matches. The CDR3 DNA reads as TGTGCCAGCAGTTTGAGGTCGGGAAGGCGGGAGTCAGACAATGAGCAGTTCTTC. Translation: CASSLRSGRRESDNEQFF.

The chain employs TRBV7-3 and TRBJ1-2; D not resolved. CDR1 and CDR2 from the germline V gene are SGHTA and FQGTGA. The V gene lost 0 bases and the J gene lost 2 bases, with 13 bases spanning the gap. This CDR3 has 16 residues. CDR3 DNA sequence: TGTGCCAGCAGCTTAACACGTGGCGGCGGGAACTATGGCTACACCTTC. Encoded protein: CASSLTRGGGNYGYTF.

The genes are TRBV6-6 and TRBJ2-1, with 10 nucleotides matching TRBD2. Trimming took 5 bases from V and 1 from J; bases not matched to a gene: 8. Per the germline V gene, CDR1 is MNHNY and CDR2 is SVGAGI (reference sequence). This CDR3 is built from 17 residues. CDR3 coding DNA: TGTGCCAGCAGTCCCCGGACTAGCGGTGTTTCCTACAATGAGCAGTTCTTC. Translation: CASSPRTSGVSYNEQFF.

This clone was counted once. The genes are TRBV6-5 and TRBJ1-2; D unclear. Germline V gene data show CDR1 as MNHEY and CDR2 as SVGAGI. Between the trimmed V and J ends, which lost 2 bases and 8 bases, there was a span of 6 bases. The CDR3 is 11 residues long. The CDR3 loop reads CASSYGRGYTF. The CDR3 region has the DNA TGTGCCAGCAGTTACGGGCGAGGCTACACCTTC.